Following are 5 T cell receptor beta chains from one sample sequenced in a study of shared clonotypes between healthy human individuals (dated by TCRdb to the early 2020s). Preparation of the library involved the immunoSEQ multiplex PCR assay. The clones in this table, taken by TCRdb from immuneACCESS, are in-frame only. Not every clone is retained; where verified, under half of the shortfall comes from an unresolved V gene, and the cause of the rest is unknown. Counted in this sample were roughly 1.4 million clones; approximately 98.5% of them appeared once. The top ten hold approximately 0.4% of the sample. Sequenced: naive CD4+ T cells sorted from blood. Sample cell subset or site, as interpreted from the label and publication: CD45RA+ positively selected. Source of these receptors: a young man in good health.

The chain couples TRBV20-1 to TRBJ2-7; D unclear. The CDR3 runs to 9 residues. Trimming cost V 5 bases and J 6 bases, with 5 bases left between them. Germline assignment: CDR1 DFQATT and CDR2 SNEGSKA (reference sequence). Written as DNA, the CDR3 is TGCAGTGCTCCGGGCGAGCAGTACTTC. Amino acids: CSAPGEQYF.

The chain has TRBV6-5 and TRBJ2-7; D unresolved. This CDR3 has 16 residues. The ends were cut back, 2 bases at V and 2 bases at J, with 16 bases in the middle. From germline, CDR1 is MNHEY and CDR2 SVGAGI. The CDR3, as DNA: TGTGCCAGCAGTTACCGGTTAAGGACGCCAACCTACGAGCAGTACTTC. Translation gives CASSYRLRTPTYEQYF.

The chain carries TRBV14 and TRBJ2-7; D is perhaps TRBD2 (6 bases). The CDR3 covers 16 residues. The V and J ends lost 1 base and 2 bases respectively, with 15 bases between them. The germline CDR1 and CDR2 sequences are SGHDN and FVKESK. The DNA for the CDR3 is TGTGCCAGCAGCCAAGTCGGGGGAGCGATAACCTACGAGCAGTACTTC. Residues: CASSQVGGAITYEQYF.

V is TRBV18 and J is TRBJ1-5, with 7 bases aligning to TRBD1. The V gene's germline CDR1 is KGHSH and CDR2 LQKENI. The CDR3 runs to 16 residues. The junction had 6 bases not matched to a gene; V was cut back by 0 bases and J by 4 bases. CDR3 region: CASSPPTGAGNQPQHF. The CDR3 DNA follows: TGTGCCAGCTCACCACCAACAGGGGCGGGAAATCAGCCCCAGCATTTT.

The chain has TRBV5-4 and TRBJ2-5; no clear D gene. The CDR3 covers 13 residues. V lost 2 bases to trimming and J lost 6 bases, with 11 bases between them. Germline V CDR1 and CDR2: SGHNT, YYREEE (reference sequence). The CDR3 DNA reads TGTGCCAGCAGCTTCCCCGAGAGTAAGACCCAGTACTTC. Amino acid sequence: CASSFPESKTQYF.